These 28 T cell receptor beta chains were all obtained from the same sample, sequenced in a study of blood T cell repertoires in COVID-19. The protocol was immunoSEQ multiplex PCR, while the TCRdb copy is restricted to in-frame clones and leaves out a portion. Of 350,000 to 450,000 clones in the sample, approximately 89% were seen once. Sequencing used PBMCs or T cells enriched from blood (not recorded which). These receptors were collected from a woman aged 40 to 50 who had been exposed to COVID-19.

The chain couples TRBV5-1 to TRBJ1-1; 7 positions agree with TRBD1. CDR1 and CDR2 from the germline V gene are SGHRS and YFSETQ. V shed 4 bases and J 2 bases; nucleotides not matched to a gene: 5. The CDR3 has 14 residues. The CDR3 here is CASSTGTANTEAFF. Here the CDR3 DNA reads TGCGCCAGCAGCACCGGGACAGCTAACACTGAAGCTTTCTTT.

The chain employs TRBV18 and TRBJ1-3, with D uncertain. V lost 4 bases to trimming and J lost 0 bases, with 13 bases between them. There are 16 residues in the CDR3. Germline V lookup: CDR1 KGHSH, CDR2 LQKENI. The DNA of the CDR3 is TGTGCCAGCTCACGATCGGTTGGTAGCTCTGGAAACACCATATATTTT. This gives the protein CASSRSVGSSGNTIYF.

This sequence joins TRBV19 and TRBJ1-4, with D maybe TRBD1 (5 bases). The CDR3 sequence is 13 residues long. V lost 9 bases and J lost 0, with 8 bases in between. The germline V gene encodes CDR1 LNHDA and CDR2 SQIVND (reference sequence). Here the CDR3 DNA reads TGTGCCAGCGCAGGGCCAACTAATGAAAAACTGTTTTTT. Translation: CASAGPTNEKLFF.

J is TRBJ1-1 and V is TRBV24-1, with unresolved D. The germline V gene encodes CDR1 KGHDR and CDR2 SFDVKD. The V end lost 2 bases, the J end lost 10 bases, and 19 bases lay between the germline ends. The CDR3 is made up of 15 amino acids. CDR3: CATSDSGRSYGRAFF. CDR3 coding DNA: TGTGCCACCAGTGATTCCGGGAGAAGTTACGGACGAGCTTTCTTT.

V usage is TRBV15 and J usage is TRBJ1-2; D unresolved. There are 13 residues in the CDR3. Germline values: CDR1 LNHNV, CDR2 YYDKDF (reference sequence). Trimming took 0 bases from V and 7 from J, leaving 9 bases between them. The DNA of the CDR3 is TGTGCCACCAGCAGAGAAAGACTGGGTGGCTACACCTTC. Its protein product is CATSRERLGGYTF. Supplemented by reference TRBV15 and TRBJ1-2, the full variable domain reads DAMVIQNPRYQVTQFGKPVTLSCSQTLNHNVMYWYQQKSSQAPKLLFHYYDKDFNNEADTPDNFQSRRPNTSFCFLDIRSPGLGDTAMYLCATSRERLGGYTFGSGTRLTVV.

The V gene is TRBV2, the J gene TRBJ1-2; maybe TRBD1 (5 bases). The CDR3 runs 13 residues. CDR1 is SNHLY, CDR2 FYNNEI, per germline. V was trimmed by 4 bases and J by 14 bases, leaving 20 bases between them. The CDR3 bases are TGTGCCAGCAGTGGTACAATTCCGGGACTCAGGACCTTC. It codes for CASSGTIPGLRTF.

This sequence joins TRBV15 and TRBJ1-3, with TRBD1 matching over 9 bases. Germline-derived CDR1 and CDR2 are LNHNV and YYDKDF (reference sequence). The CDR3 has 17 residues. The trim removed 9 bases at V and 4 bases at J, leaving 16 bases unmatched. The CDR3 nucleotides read TGTGCCACTACCCCGGACAGGGGCCGAATGCGCGGAAACACCATATATTTT. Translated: CATTPDRGRMRGNTIYF.

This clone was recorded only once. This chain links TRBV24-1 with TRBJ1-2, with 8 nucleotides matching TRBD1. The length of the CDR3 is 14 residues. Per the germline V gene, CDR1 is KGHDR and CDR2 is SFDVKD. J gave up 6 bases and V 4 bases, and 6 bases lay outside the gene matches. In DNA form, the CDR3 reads TGTGCCACCAGTGAGCAGGGGGCGCAGGATGGCTACACCTTC. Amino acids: CATSEQGAQDGYTF.

Written as DNA, the CDR3 is TGTGCCAGCTCACCTCCCGCAGGGCGCAAAAATGAAAAACTGTTTTTT. This translates into CASSPPAGRKNEKLFF. The chain is built from TRBV18 and TRBJ1-4; maybe TRBD1 (5 bases). CDR3 length: 16 amino acids. Germline V gene sequence: CDR1 KGHSH, CDR2 LQKENI. The ends were cut back, 3 bases at V and 5 bases at J, with 16 bases in the middle. Filled out from reference TRBV18 and TRBJ1-4, the complete variable domain reads NAGVMQNPRHLVRRRGQEARLRCSPMKGHSHVYWYRQLPEEGLKFMVYLQKENIIDESGMPKERFSAEFPKEGPSILRIQQVVRGDSAAYFCASSPPAGRKNEKLFFGSGTQLSVL.

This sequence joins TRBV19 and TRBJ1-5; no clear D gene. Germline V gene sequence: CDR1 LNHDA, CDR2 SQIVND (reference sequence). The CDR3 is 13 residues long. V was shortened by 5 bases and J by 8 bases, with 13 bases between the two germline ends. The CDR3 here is CASSVSGREPQHF. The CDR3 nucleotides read TGTGCCAGTAGTGTATCCGGGAGGGAGCCCCAGCATTTT.

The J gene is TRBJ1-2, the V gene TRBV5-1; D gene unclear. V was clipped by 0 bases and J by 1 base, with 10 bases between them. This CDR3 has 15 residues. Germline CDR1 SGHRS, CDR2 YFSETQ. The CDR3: CASSLDAVDNYGYTF. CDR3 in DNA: TGCGCCAGCAGCTTGGATGCAGTCGATAACTATGGCTACACCTTC. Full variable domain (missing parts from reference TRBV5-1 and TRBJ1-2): KAGVTQTPRYLIKTRGQQVTLSCSPISGHRSVSWYQQTPGQGLQFLFEYFSETQRNKGNFPGRFSGRQFSNSRSEMNVSTLELGDSALYLCASSLDAVDNYGYTFGSGTRLTVV.

The CDR3 sequence: CASSLTGYRGVGTEAFF. DNA for the CDR3: TGTGCCAGCAGCTTAACCGGGTACAGGGGAGTGGGGACTGAAGCTTTCTTT. This chain uses TRBV11-3 with TRBJ1-1; TRBD1 agrees at 7 bases. J gave up 5 bases and V 2 bases, and 14 bases lay outside the gene matches. Germline V gene data show CDR1 as SGHNT and CDR2 as YENEEA. This CDR3 is 17 amino acids long. Full variable domain (remainder filled in from reference TRBV11-3 and TRBJ1-1): EAGVVQSPRYKIIEKKQPVAFWCNPISGHNTLYWYLQNLGQGPELLIRYENEEAVDDSQLPKDRFSAERLKGVDSTLKIQPAELGDSAVYLCASSLTGYRGVGTEAFFGQGTRLTVV.

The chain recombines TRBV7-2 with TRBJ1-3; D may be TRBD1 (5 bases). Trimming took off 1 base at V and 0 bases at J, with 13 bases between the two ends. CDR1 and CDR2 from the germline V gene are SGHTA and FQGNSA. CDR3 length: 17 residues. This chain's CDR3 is CASSLEGQRYSGNTIYF. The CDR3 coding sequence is TGTGCCAGCAGCTTAGAGGGGCAGAGGTACTCTGGAAACACCATATATTTT.

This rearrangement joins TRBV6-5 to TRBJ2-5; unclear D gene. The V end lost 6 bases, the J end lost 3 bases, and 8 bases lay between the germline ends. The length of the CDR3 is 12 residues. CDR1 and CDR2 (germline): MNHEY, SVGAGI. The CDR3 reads CASRHPKETQYF. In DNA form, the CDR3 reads TGTGCCAGCAGACACCCAAAAGAGACCCAGTACTTC.

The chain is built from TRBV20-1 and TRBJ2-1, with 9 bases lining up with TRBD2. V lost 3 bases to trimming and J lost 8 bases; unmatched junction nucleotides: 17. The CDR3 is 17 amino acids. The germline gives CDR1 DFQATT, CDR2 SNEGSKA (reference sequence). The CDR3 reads CSASPHHGTSIFHEQFF. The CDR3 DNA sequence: TGCAGTGCTAGTCCCCACCACGGGACTAGCATTTTTCATGAGCAGTTCTTC.

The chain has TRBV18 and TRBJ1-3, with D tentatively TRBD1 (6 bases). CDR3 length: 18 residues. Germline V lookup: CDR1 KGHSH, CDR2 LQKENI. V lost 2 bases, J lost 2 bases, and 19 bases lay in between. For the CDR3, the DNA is TGTGCCAGCTCACCATGGGGGCCCGTGGGGGTTACTGGAAACACCATATATTTT. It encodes CASSPWGPVGVTGNTIYF.

The CDR3, as DNA: TGTGCCTGGAGTACAGGGGAGAGAAGCAATCAGCCCCAGCATTTT. This translates into CAWSTGERSNQPQHF. The gene calls are TRBV30 and TRBJ1-5; 7 nucleotides match TRBD1. Per germline, CDR1 GTSNPN and CDR2 SVGIG (reference sequence). The CDR3 runs to 15 residues. The trim removed 2 bases at V and 1 base at J, leaving 5 bases unmatched. The full variable domain, in which reference TRBV30 and TRBJ1-5 provide the parts outside the CDR3, is SQTIHQWPATLVQPVGSPLSLECTVEGTSNPNLYWYRQAAGRGLQLLFYSVGIGQISSEVPQNLSASRPQDRQFILSSKKLLLSDSGFYLCAWSTGERSNQPQHFGDGTRLSIL.

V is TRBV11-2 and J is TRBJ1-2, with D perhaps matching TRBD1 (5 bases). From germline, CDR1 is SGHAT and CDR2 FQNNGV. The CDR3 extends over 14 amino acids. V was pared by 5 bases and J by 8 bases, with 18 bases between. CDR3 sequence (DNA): TGTGCCAGCAGCATAACAATAGGGGCCCCCGGCTACACCTTC. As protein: CASSITIGAPGYTF.

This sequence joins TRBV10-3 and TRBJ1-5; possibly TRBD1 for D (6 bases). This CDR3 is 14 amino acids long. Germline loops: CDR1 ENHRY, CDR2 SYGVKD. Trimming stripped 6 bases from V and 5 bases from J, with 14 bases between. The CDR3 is CAISQGISDQPQHF. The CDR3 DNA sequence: TGTGCCATCAGCCAGGGGATTTCGGATCAGCCCCAGCATTTT.

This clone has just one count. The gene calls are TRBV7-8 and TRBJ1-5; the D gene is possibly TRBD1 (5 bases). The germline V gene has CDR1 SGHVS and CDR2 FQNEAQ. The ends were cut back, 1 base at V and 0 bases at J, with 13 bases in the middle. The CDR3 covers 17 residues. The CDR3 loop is CASSLVRGMGSNQPQHF. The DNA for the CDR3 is TGTGCCAGCAGCTTAGTTCGGGGGATGGGTAGCAATCAGCCCCAGCATTTT. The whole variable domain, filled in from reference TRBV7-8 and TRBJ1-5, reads GAGVSQSPRYKVAKRGQDVALRCDPISGHVSLFWYQQALGQGPEFLTYFQNEAQLDKSGLPSDRFFAERPEGSVSTLKIQRTQQEDSAVYLCASSLVRGMGSNQPQHFGDGTRLSIL.

The CDR3 DNA reads TGTGCCAGCTCACCGCAACTAGCGATCGGTGGGGCCAACGTCCTGACTTTC. It translates to CASSPQLAIGGANVLTF. The chain links TRBV18 to TRBJ2-6; 7 nucleotides match TRBD2. Germline V CDR1 and CDR2: KGHSH, LQKENI. This CDR3 is 17 amino acids long. V was clipped by 3 bases and J by 3 bases; unmatched bases: 8.

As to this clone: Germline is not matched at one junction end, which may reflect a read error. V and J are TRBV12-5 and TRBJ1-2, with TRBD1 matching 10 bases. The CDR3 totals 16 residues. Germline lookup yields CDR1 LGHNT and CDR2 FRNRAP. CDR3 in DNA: TGTGCTAGTGGCTTGGGGGGGACAGGGGCCTACTATGGCTACACCTTC. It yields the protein CASGLGGTGAYYGYTF.

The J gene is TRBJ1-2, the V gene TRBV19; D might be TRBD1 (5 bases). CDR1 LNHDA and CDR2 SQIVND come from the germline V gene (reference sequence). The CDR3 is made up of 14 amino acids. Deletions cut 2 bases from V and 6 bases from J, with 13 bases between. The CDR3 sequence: CASSIPTALHGYTF. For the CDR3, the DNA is TGTGCCAGTAGTATACCGACAGCTCTCCATGGCTACACCTTC. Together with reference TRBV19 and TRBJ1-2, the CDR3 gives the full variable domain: DGGITQSPKYLFRKEGQNVTLSCEQNLNHDAMYWYRQDPGQGLRLIYYSQIVNDFQKGDIAEGYSVSREKKESFPLTVTSAQKNPTAFYLCASSIPTALHGYTFGSGTRLTVV.

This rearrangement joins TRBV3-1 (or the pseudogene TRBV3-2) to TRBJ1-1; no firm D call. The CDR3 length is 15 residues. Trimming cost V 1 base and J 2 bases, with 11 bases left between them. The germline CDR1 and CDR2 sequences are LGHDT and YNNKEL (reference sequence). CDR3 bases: TGTGCCAGCAGCCAAGTTTCGGGAAAAAACACTGAAGCTTTCTTT. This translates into CASSQVSGKNTEAFF.

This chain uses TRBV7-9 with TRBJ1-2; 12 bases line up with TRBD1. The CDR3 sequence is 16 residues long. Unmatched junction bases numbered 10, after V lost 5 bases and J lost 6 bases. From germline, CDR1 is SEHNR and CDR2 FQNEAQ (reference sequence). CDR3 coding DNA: TGTGCCAGCAGCGCCTCGGGACAGGGGGCGCGGCATGGCTACACCTTC. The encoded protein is CASSASGQGARHGYTF.

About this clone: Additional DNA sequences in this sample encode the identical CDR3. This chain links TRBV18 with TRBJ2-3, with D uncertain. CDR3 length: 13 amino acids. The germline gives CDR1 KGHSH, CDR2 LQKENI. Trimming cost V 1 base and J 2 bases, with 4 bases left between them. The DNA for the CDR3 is TGTGCCAGCTCACCACTGGCCACAGATACGCAGTATTTT. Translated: CASSPLATDTQYF.

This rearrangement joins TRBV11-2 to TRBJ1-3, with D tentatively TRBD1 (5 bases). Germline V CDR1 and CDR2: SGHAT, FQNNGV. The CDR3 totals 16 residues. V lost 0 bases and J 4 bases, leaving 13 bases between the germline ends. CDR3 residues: CASSLEQEYLGNTIYF. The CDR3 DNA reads TGTGCCAGCAGCTTAGAACAGGAATACCTGGGAAACACCATATATTTT.

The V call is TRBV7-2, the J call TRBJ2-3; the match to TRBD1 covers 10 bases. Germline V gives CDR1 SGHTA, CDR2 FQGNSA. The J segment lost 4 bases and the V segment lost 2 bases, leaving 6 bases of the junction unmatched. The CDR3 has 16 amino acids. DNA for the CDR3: TGTGCCAGCAGCTTACTCGGGACAGGGGTGCCAGATACGCAGTATTTT. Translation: CASSLLGTGVPDTQYF.